These 12 T cell receptor beta chains were sequenced from one sample in a study of early T cells in non-severe SARS-CoV-2 infection. TCRdb fed the 5' RACE reads into MiXCR, producing one record per CDR3 protein. The sample gives some 120,000 distinct CDR3 sequences, under 15% of which show up once; about a fifth is in the top ten. The sequencing sample was made of whole blood. The receptors here all came from an adult who was a healthcare worker with PCR-confirmed SARS-CoV-2 infection or an uninfected control (not recorded which).

The V and J genes are TRBV30 and TRBJ2-7; D is uncertain. CDR1 GTSNPN and CDR2 SVGIG come from the germline V gene (reference sequence). The V gene lost 5 bases and the J gene lost 2 bases, with 7 bases spanning the gap. This CDR3 region has 11 residues. The chain's CDR3 is CAWGRTYEQYF. CDR3 DNA sequence: TGTGCCTGGGGTAGGACCTACGAGCAGTACTTC.

V gene TRBV3-1 combines with J gene TRBJ1-5; D is unclear. V was shortened by 1 base and J by 0 bases, with 7 bases between the two germline ends. The CDR3 consists of 15 residues. CDR1 is LGHDT, CDR2 YNNKEL, per germline (reference sequence). DNA of the CDR3: TGTGCCAGCAGCCAAGCCGGAGGTAGCAATCAGCCCCAGCATTTT. This codes for CASSQAGGSNQPQHF.

This chain joins TRBV7-2 and TRBJ2-3; 12 bases match TRBD2. Germline loops: CDR1 SGHTA, CDR2 FQGNSA. J was trimmed by 2 bases and V by 5 bases; bases with no gene match: 5. This CDR3 contains 16 residues. The CDR3 DNA reads as TGTGCCAGCAGCGGGACTAGCGGGCGGCACACAGATACGCAGTATTTT. Translating it yields CASSGTSGRHTDTQYF. Full variable domain (missing parts from reference TRBV7-2 and TRBJ2-3): GAGVSQSPSNKVTEKGKDVELRCDPISGHTALYWYRQSLGQGLEFLIYFQGNSAPDKSGLPSDRFSAERTGGSVSTLTIQRTQQEDSAVYLCASSGTSGRHTDTQYFGPGTRLTVL.

This clonotype was observed at least ten times. The genes are TRBV7-9 and TRBJ2-5, with D unresolved. The germline V and J ends were trimmed by 3 bases and 1 base, with 6 bases remaining between them. Germline V lookup: CDR1 SEHNR, CDR2 FQNEAQ (reference sequence). There are 13 residues in the CDR3. Here the CDR3 DNA reads TGTGCCAGCAGCTTCTCAGGCCAAGAGACCCAGTACTTC. Amino acids: CASSFSGQETQYF.

There are many counts of this clonotype. The chain uses TRBV6-2 or TRBV6-3 and TRBJ1-1; D is unresolved. Germline values: CDR1 MNHEY, CDR2 SVGEGT. This CDR3 has 14 residues. The V end was cut by 8 bases, the J end by 2 bases, with 15 bases between. CDR3 DNA sequence: TGTGCCAGCCTCTGGGGAGAGCTTAACACTGAAGCTTTCTTT. It is translated as CASLWGELNTEAFF.

The DNA of the CDR3 is TGTGCCAGTCTTACAGGGAGGGTGAACACTGAAGCTTTCTTT. It yields the protein CASLTGRVNTEAFF. The chain employs TRBV2 and TRBJ1-1; D perhaps matches TRBD1 (6 bases). Germline loops: CDR1 SNHLY, CDR2 FYNNEI. Trimming shortened V by 9 bases and J by 0 bases, and 14 bases separated the two germline ends. CDR3 length: 14 residues.

This chain connects TRBV4-1 to TRBJ2-7, with D possibly TRBD2 on 6 matching bases. Germline V CDR1 and CDR2: MGHRA, YSYEKL. The CDR3 covers 15 residues. The germline V and J ends were trimmed by 2 bases and 1 base, with 12 bases remaining between them. CDR3 DNA: TGCGCCAGCAGCCAAATAGCGGCCGGGTCCTACGAGCAGTACTTC. Translation: CASSQIAAGSYEQYF.

This clonotype was seen more than once but under ten times. The V and J genes are TRBV2 and TRBJ2-1; TRBD1 agrees at 8 bases. There are 15 residues in the CDR3. Germline CDR1 reads SNHLY; CDR2 reads FYNNEI. V gave up 5 bases and J gave up 10 bases; unmatched junction bases: 13. In DNA form, the CDR3 reads TGTGCCAGCAGTCGAGGACAGGGAACACATAGGGAGCAGTTCTTC. Residues: CASSRGQGTHREQFF.

This clonotype came up a few times. This chain links TRBV7-6 with TRBJ1-2; TRBD1 matches at 12 bases. The V segment lost 0 bases and the J segment 6 bases; nucleotides outside the gene matches: 5. Germline CDR1 reads SGHVS; CDR2 reads FNYEAQ. This CDR3 has 16 amino acids. CDR3 coding DNA: TGTGCCAGCAGCTTAGCCCCGGGACAGGGGGCCGATGGCTACACCTTC. This translates into CASSLAPGQGADGYTF.

The chain recombines TRBV11-3 with TRBJ2-5; 7 nucleotides match TRBD1. J was trimmed by 4 bases and V by 5 bases; bases with no gene match: 4. CDR1 and CDR2 from the germline V gene are SGHNT and YENEEA. CDR3 size: 13 residues. In DNA, the CDR3 is TGTGCCAGCAGCCTTGGACAGGCAGAGACCCAGTACTTC. Its protein product is CASSLGQAETQYF.

The chain combines TRBV6-1 with TRBJ2-2; 7 nucleotides align to TRBD1. V dropped 6 bases and J dropped 4; count of bases not matched to a gene: 14. CDR1 is MNHNS and CDR2 is SASEGT in the germline V gene. This CDR3 spans 17 amino acids. CDR3 in DNA: TGTGCCAGCAGCGCCGGGACAGTTCATTATCGCACCGGGGAGCTGTTTTTT. It codes for CASSAGTVHYRTGELFF.

This chain connects TRBV20-1 to TRBJ2-3; possible D gene TRBD1, 5 bases. Germline lookup yields CDR1 DFQATT and CDR2 SNEGSKA (reference sequence). This CDR3 contains 15 residues. Trimming pared 5 bases from V and 4 bases from J, leaving 19 bases between. CDR3 amino acids: CSAERGATSPDTQYF. Written as DNA, the CDR3 is TGCAGTGCTGAAAGGGGTGCTACGTCCCCAGATACGCAGTATTTT.